The TCR beta chain under discussion was sequenced for a study of T cell repertoires in cytomegalovirus infection. Study details: An indication of both CMV infection and matching HLA type came from public TCR beta signatures.

From the reads, TCRdb called clonotypes with MiXCR, one entry per CDR3 protein. The sample lists hundreds of thousands of distinct CDR3 sequences, about 40% occurring once. Germline CDR1 reads MDHEN; CDR2 reads SYDVKM. The ends were cut back, 6 bases at V and 11 bases at J, with 13 bases in the middle. The length of the CDR3 is 11 residues. This clonotype has just a few counts. The rearrangement joins TRBV28 to TRBJ1-1, with D perhaps TRBD1 (6 bases). The clonotype comes from a human donor in good health (CMV status not recorded). Some clones in this sample may be carry-over from other donors' samples. The sample consisted of PBMCs. CDR3 bases: TGTGCCAGCAGGCCTAATACAGGGGCTTTCTTT. Encoded protein: CASRPNTGAFF.